These 14 T cell receptor beta chains were all obtained from the same sample, sequenced in a study of T cell repertoires in aging, cancer and after chemotherapy. A mixed TRB-A/B primer pool amplified rearranged TRB by multiplex touch-down PCR. In TCRdb, the multiplex PCR reads were re-called with MiXCR into one record per CDR3 protein. This table has some 9,900 distinct CDR3 sequences, approximately 30% appearing once. Amplification of TCR beta used genomic DNA extracted from peripheral blood. The sequenced sample was blood. These receptor sequences come from a human donor in good health.

This clonotype was detected a few times. The gene calls are TRBV6-2 or TRBV6-3 and TRBJ2-7, with 8 bases that match TRBD1. V trimming: 5 bases; J trimming: 2 bases; junction bases outside the gene matches: 11. CDR1 and CDR2 from the germline V gene are MNHEY and SVGEGT. The CDR3 extends over 16 amino acids. CDR3 nucleotide sequence: TGTGCCAGCAGTCGGACAGGGAATCAGCCCCCCTACGAGCAGTACTTC. It encodes CASSRTGNQPPYEQYF.

This clonotype showed up just a few times. The chain recombines TRBV30 with TRBJ2-7; D not certain. This CDR3 region has 12 residues. Germline V lookup: CDR1 GTSNPN, CDR2 SVGIG (reference sequence). The V end lost 2 bases, the J end lost 2 bases, and 7 bases lay between the germline ends. CDR3 DNA sequence: TGTGCCTGGAGTAGGGTGGCCTACGAGCAGTACTTC. Encoded protein: CAWSRVAYEQYF.

This chain links TRBV12-3 or TRBV12-4 with TRBJ2-1, with 7 bases aligning to TRBD1. Trimming cost V 3 bases and J 0 bases; bases outside gene matches: 5. The CDR3 length is 16 residues. The CDR3 region has the DNA TGTGCCAGCAGTTTGTTAGGGACAGCCTCCTACAATGAGCAGTTCTTC. This encodes CASSLLGTASYNEQFF.

This clonotype was detected a few times. V usage is TRBV4-3 and J usage is TRBJ2-1; D may match TRBD1 or TRBD2 (5 bases each). Germline V gives CDR1 LGHNA, CDR2 YSLEER. V lost 1 base, J lost 6 bases, and 19 bases lay in between. The CDR3 has 17 amino acids. CDR3 loop: CASSQGSGRDGGNEQFF. The DNA for the CDR3 is TGCGCCAGCAGCCAAGGGAGTGGCAGGGACGGTGGCAATGAGCAGTTCTTC.

The chain recombines TRBV4-3 with TRBJ1-6; 8 bases fit TRBD1. V lost 4 bases, J lost 2 bases, and 1 base stayed unmatched. The CDR3 runs to 15 residues. The V gene's germline CDR1 is LGHNA and CDR2 YSLEER. The CDR3 loop is CASSRTGTYNSPLHF. The CDR3 region has the DNA TGCGCCAGCAGCCGGACAGGGACCTATAATTCACCCCTCCACTTT.

This clonotype was seen a few times. The chain has TRBV20-1 and TRBJ2-5, with 10 bases fitting TRBD2. The V segment lost 3 bases and the J segment 3 bases; nucleotides outside the gene matches: 1. Germline V gene sequence: CDR1 DFQATT, CDR2 SNEGSKA (reference sequence). The CDR3 runs 13 residues. The chain's CDR3 is CSASGLAEETQYF. DNA of the CDR3: TGCAGTGCTAGTGGACTAGCGGAAGAGACCCAGTACTTC.

This clonotype was picked up a small number of times. The J gene is TRBJ2-7, the V gene TRBV5-5, with a weak D call TRBD1 (5 bases). Germline V gene data show CDR1 as SGHKS and CDR2 as YYEKEE (reference sequence). V was clipped by 1 base and J by 7 bases, with 24 bases between them. CDR3 length equals 17 residues. The CDR3 loop reads CASSLNDIGALNLEQYV. CDR3 bases: TGTGCCAGCAGCTTGAACGACATAGGGGCCCTGAATTTAGAGCAGTACGTC.

This clonotype occurred a few times. The chain joins TRBV11-1 to TRBJ1-1, with D uncertain. This CDR3 contains 18 residues. The V end lost 4 bases, the J end lost 1 base, and 22 bases lay between the germline ends. From germline, CDR1 is SGHAT and CDR2 FQDESV (reference sequence). CDR3 nucleotides: TGTGCCAGCAGCTCAAACAGCTACACAATACGGGGGAACACTGAAGCTTTCTTT. It yields the protein CASSSNSYTIRGNTEAFF.

This clonotype has a single count. The V call is TRBV20-1, the J call TRBJ2-5; TRBD2 matches at 9 bases. The germline CDR1 and CDR2 sequences are DFQATT and SNEGSKA (reference sequence). V trimming: 5 bases; J trimming: 5 bases; junction bases outside the gene matches: 15. CDR3 length: 16 residues. The CDR3: CSALPRVLAGSETQYF. CDR3 nucleotides: TGCAGTGCTCTACCCCGGGTACTAGCGGGTTCCGAGACCCAGTACTTC.

A single count supports this clonotype. The chain recombines TRBV5-6 with TRBJ1-6; no reliable D call. Germline CDR1 reads SGHDT; CDR2 reads YYEEEE. The germline V and J ends were trimmed by 4 bases and 8 bases, with 10 bases remaining between them. This CDR3 has 13 residues. CDR3 in amino acids: CASSSTYDSPLHF. The CDR3 region has the DNA TGTGCCAGCAGCAGTACTTATGATTCACCCCTCCACTTT.

The J gene is TRBJ1-1, the V gene TRBV6-5; D possibly corresponds to TRBD1 (5 bases). Trimming took off 6 bases at V and 5 bases at J, with 16 bases between the two ends. The CDR3 length is 14 residues. Looked up from germline, CDR1 is MNHEY and CDR2 is SVGAGI. The CDR3 region has the DNA TGTGCCAGCAGAACCGGGGGTGCTTGGACTGAAGCTTTCTTT. It specifies CASRTGGAWTEAFF.

Only a few counts were recorded for this clonotype. The rearrangement uses TRBV7-2 and TRBJ1-3; D is uncertain. Germline values: CDR1 SGHTA, CDR2 FQGNSA. The V gene lost 1 base and the J gene lost 6 bases, with 1 base spanning the gap. The CDR3 extends over 11 amino acids. DNA of the CDR3: TGTGCCAGCAGCTTAGTAAACACCATATATTTT. Protein product: CASSLVNTIYF.

This clonotype is medium-sized by share. The chain links TRBV29-1 to TRBJ1-1; D is unresolved. Trimming removed 7 bases at V and 4 bases at J, with 16 bases between. Germline V lookup: CDR1 SQVTM, CDR2 ANQGSEA. The CDR3 consists of 13 residues. CDR3 DNA sequence: TGCAGCGCGGTGGTGGGGAGCGGCACTGAAGCTTTCTTT. The encoded protein is CSAVVGSGTEAFF.

Only a few counts were recorded for this clonotype. V gene TRBV10-3 combines with J gene TRBJ1-1; D gene unclear. V was pared by 10 bases and J by 6 bases, with 15 bases between. The CDR3 sequence is 12 residues long. CDR1 and CDR2 (germline): ENHRY, SYGVKD. DNA for the CDR3: TGTGCCACTTCGGGTTTTCGGGCTGAAGCTTTCTTT. Protein: CATSGFRAEAFF.